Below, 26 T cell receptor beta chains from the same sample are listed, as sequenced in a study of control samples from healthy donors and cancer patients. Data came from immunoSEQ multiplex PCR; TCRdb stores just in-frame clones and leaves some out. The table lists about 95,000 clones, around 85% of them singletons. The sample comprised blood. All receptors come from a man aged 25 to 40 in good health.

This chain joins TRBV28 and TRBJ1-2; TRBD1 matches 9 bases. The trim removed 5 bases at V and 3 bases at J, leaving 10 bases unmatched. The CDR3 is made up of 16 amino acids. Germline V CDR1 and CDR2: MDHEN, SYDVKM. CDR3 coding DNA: TGTGCCAGCAGTCGCCTAAGACAGGGGGTCTACTATGGCTACACCTTC. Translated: CASSRLRQGVYYGYTF.

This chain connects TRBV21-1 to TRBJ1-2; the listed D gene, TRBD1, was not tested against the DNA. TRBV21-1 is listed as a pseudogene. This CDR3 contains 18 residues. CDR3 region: CASSPIMGTGAGYYGYTF. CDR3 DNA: TGTGCCAGCAGCCCAATCATGGGGACAGGGGCCGGTTACTATGGCTACACCTTC.

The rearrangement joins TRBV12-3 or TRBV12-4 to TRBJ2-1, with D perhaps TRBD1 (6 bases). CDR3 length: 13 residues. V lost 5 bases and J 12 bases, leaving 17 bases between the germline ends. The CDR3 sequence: CASSRSTGSGQFF. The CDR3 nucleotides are TGTGCCAGCAGTCGCTCTACAGGGTCAGGGCAGTTCTTC.

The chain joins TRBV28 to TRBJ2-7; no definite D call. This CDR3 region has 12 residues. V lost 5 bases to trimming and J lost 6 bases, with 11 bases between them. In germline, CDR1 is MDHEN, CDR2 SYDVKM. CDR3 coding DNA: TGTGCCAGCAGTGTTGGTGATCTCGAGCAGTACTTC. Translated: CASSVGDLEQYF.

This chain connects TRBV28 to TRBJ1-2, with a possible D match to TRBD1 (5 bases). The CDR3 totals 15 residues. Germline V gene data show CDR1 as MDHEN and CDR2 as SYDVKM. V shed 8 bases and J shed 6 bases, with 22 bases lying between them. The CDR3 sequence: CASGDRGWGWHGYTF. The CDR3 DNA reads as TGTGCCAGCGGCGACCGCGGCTGGGGGTGGCATGGCTACACCTTC.

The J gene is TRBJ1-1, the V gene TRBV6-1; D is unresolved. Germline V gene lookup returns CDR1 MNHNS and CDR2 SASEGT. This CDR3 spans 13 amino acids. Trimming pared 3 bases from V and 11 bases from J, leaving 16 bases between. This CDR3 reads CASSDLGGRDAFF. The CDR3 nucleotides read TGTGCCAGCAGTGATTTGGGAGGTCGGGATGCTTTCTTT.

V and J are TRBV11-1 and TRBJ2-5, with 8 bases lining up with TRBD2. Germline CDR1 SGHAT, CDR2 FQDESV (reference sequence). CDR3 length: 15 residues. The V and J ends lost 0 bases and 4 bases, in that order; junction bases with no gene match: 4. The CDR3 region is CASSLARGGRETQYF. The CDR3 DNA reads TGTGCCAGCAGCTTAGCGCGCGGGGGGAGAGAGACCCAGTACTTC. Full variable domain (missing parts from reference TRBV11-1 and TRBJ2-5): EAEVAQSPRYKITEKSQAVAFWCDPISGHATLYWYRQILGQGPELLVQFQDESVVDDSQLPKDRFSAERLKGVDSTLKIQPAELGDSAMYLCASSLARGGRETQYFGPGTRLLVL.

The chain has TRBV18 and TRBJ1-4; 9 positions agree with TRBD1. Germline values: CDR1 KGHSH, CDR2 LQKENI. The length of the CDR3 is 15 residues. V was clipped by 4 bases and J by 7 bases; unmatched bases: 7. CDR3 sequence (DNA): TGTGCCAGCTCACAAACAGGGGGCGCGGGTGAAAAACTGTTTTTT. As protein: CASSQTGGAGEKLFF. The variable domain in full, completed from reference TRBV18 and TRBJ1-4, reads NAGVMQNPRHLVRRRGQEARLRCSPMKGHSHVYWYRQLPEEGLKFMVYLQKENIIDESGMPKERFSAEFPKEGPSILRIQQVVRGDSAAYFCASSQTGGAGEKLFFGSGTQLSVL.

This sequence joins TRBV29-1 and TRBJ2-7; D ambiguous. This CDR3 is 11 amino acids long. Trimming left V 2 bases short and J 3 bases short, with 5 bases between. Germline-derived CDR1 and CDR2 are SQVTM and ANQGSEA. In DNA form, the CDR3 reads TGCAGCGTTGAAAGTGACTACGAGCAGTACTTC. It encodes CSVESDYEQYF.

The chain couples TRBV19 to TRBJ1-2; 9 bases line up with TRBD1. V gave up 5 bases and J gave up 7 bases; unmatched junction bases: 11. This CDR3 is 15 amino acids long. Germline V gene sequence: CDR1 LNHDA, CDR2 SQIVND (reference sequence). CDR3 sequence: CASSDPGQGIAGYTF. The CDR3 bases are TGTGCCAGTAGTGACCCGGGACAGGGTATCGCTGGCTACACCTTC. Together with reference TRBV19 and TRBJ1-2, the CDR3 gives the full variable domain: DGGITQSPKYLFRKEGQNVTLSCEQNLNHDAMYWYRQDPGQGLRLIYYSQIVNDFQKGDIAEGYSVSREKKESFPLTVTSAQKNPTAFYLCASSDPGQGIAGYTFGSGTRLTVV.

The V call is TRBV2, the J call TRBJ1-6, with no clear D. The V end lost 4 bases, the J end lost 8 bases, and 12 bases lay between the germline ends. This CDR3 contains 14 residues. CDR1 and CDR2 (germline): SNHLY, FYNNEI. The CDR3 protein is CASSGAVGHSPLHF. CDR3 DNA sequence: TGTGCCAGCAGTGGGGCGGTCGGGCATTCACCCCTCCACTTT.

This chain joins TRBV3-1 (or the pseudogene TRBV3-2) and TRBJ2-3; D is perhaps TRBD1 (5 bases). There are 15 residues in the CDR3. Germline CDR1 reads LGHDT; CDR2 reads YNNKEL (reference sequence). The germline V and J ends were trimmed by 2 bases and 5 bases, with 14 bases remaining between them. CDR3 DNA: TGTGCCAGCAGCCAATCCGGGCCCCAGGGAGATACGCAGTATTTT. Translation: CASSQSGPQGDTQYF.

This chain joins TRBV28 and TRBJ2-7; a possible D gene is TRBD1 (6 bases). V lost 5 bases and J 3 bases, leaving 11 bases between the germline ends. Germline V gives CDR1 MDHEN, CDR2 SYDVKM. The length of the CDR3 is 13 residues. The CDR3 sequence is CASSNTGRYEQYF. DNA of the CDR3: TGTGCCAGCAGTAATACAGGGCGCTACGAGCAGTACTTC.

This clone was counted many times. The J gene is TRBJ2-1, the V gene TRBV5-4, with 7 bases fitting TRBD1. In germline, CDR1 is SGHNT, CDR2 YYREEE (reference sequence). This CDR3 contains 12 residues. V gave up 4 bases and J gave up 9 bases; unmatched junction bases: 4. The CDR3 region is CASSQDRVEQFF. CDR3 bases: TGTGCCAGCAGCCAAGACAGGGTTGAGCAGTTCTTC.

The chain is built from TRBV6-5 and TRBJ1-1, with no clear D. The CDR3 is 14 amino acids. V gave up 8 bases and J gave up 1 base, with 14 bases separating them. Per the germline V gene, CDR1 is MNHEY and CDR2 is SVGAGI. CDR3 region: CASRRASPNTEAFF. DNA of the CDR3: TGTGCCAGCCGGAGGGCGTCGCCGAACACTGAAGCTTTCTTT.

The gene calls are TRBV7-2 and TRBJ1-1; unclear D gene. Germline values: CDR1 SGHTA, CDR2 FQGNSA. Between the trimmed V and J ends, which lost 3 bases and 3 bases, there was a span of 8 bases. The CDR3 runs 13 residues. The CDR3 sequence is CASSLVLDTEAFF. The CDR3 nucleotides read TGTGCCAGCAGCTTGGTTTTAGACACTGAAGCTTTCTTT.

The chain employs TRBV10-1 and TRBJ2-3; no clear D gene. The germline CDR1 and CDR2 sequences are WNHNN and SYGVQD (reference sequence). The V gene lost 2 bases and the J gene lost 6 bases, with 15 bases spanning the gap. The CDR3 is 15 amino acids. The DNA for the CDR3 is TGCGCCAGCAGTGAGGGTTGGGTAGCTCCTGATACGCAGTATTTT. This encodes CASSEGWVAPDTQYF.

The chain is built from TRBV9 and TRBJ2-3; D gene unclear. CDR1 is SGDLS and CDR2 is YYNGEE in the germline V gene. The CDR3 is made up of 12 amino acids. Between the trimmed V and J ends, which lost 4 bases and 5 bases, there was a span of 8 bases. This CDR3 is CASSPSGDTQYF. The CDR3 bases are TGTGCCAGCAGCCCATCAGGAGATACGCAGTATTTT.

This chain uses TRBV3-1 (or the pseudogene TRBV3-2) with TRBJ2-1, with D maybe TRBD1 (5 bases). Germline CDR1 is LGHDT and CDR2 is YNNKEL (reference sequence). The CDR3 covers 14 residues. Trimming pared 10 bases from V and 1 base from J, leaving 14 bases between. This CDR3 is CATSDSSSYNEQFF. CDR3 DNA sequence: TGTGCCACCTCAGACAGCTCTTCCTACAATGAGCAGTTCTTC.

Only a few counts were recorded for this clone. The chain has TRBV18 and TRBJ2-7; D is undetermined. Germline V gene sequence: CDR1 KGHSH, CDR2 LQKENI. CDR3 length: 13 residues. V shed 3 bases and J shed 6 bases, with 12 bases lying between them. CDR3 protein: CASSPQSTGEQYF. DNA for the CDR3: TGTGCCAGCTCACCGCAGAGTACGGGCGAGCAGTACTTC.

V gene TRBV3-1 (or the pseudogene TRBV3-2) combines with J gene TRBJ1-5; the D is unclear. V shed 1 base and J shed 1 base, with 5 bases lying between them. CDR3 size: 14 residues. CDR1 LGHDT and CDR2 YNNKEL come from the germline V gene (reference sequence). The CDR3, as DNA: TGTGCCAGCAGCCAAGGACGGAGCAATCAGCCCCAGCATTTT. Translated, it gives CASSQGRSNQPQHF.

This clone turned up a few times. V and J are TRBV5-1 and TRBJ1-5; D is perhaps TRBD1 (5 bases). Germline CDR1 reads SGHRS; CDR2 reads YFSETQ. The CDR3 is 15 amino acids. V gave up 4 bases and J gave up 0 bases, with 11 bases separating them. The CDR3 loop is CASSPTGNSNQPQHF. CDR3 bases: TGCGCCAGCAGCCCAACAGGTAATAGCAATCAGCCCCAGCATTTT.

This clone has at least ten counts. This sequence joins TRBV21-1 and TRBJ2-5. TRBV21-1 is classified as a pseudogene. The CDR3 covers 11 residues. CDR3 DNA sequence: TGTGCCAGCAGCAAATCAGAGACCCAGTACTTC. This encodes CASSKSETQYF.

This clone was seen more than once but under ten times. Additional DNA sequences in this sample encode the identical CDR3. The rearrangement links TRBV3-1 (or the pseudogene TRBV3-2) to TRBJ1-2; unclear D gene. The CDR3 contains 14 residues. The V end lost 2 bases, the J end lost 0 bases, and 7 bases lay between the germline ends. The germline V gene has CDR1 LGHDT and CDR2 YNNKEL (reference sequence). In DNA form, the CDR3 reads TGTGCCAGCAGCCAACGAACAGCTAACTATGGCTACACCTTC. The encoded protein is CASSQRTANYGYTF.

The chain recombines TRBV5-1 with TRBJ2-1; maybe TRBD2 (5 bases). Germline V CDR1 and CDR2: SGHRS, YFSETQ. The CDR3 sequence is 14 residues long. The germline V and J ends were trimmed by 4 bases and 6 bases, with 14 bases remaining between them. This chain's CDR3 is CASSLGLQSNEQFF. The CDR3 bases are TGCGCCAGCAGCCTCGGACTCCAATCCAATGAGCAGTTCTTC.

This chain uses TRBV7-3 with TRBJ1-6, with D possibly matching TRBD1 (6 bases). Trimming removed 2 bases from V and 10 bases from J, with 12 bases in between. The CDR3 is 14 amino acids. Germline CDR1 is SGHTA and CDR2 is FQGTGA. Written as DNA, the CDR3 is TGTGCCAGCAGCTTATCGGGGGGGGCCTCACCCCTCCACTTT. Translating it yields CASSLSGGASPLHF.